These 25 T cell receptor beta chains share one sample of origin, sequenced in a study of blood T cells in healthy people across ages. Combining a sample-barcoded 5' primer with a J-beta primer mix, a second PCR ran for roughly 7 to 12 cycles. TCRdb re-analysed the 5' RACE reads in MiXCR, keeping a single row per CDR3 protein. The sample carries 1.5 million to 1.9 million distinct CDR3 sequences, 42% recorded once. Source material: blood. Receptor source: a young woman in good health.

This clonotype came up a few times. The chain uses TRBV9 and TRBJ2-1, with D unclear. The CDR3 has 16 residues. Trimming removed 3 bases from V and 7 bases from J, with 20 bases in between. CDR1 SGDLS and CDR2 YYNGEE come from the germline V gene. The CDR3 here is CASSAPEVPPMNEQFF. The CDR3 DNA follows: TGTGCCAGCAGCGCCCCAGAGGTCCCTCCAATGAATGAGCAGTTCTTC.

V usage is TRBV20-1 and J usage is TRBJ2-1; 8 nucleotides line up with TRBD2. The CDR3 totals 16 residues. Germline trimming cut 2 bases from V and 0 bases from J; bases unmatched to any gene: 6. Per the germline V gene, CDR1 is DFQATT and CDR2 is SNEGSKA (reference sequence). In DNA form, the CDR3 reads TGCAGTGCTAGACCTTATAGCGGGAACTCCTACAATGAGCAGTTCTTC. It codes for CSARPYSGNSYNEQFF.

This clonotype was seen a few times. This chain joins TRBV3-1 and TRBJ2-3; 10 bases align to TRBD2. Germline-derived CDR1 and CDR2 are LGHDT and YNNKEL (reference sequence). This CDR3 has 17 amino acids. V shed 4 bases and J 2 bases; nucleotides not matched to a gene: 9. The CDR3 region is CASSPDLAGANTDTQYF. For the CDR3, the DNA is TGTGCCAGCAGCCCCGACCTAGCGGGGGCCAACACAGATACGCAGTATTTT.

This clonotype was found a few times. The chain carries TRBV7-2 and TRBJ1-2, with TRBD1 as a possible D gene (6 bases). The CDR3 loop spans 16 amino acids. Trimming left V 2 bases short and J 4 bases short, with 17 bases between. Germline assignment: CDR1 SGHTA and CDR2 FQGNSA. The CDR3 DNA reads TGTGCCAGCAGCTTACGGGCATTTACAGGGACCTATGGCTACACCTTC. Its protein is CASSLRAFTGTYGYTF.

This clonotype was observed a handful of times. The rearrangement links TRBV29-1 to TRBJ2-5, with a tentative D call TRBD1 (5 bases). The V gene lost 0 bases and the J gene lost 1 base, with 9 bases spanning the gap. The length of the CDR3 is 14 residues. Germline V gene lookup returns CDR1 SQVTM and CDR2 ANQGSEA. The CDR3 nucleotides read TGCAGCGTTGAAGATGGGGCAGTCCAAGAGACCCAGTACTTC. The encoded protein is CSVEDGAVQETQYF.

The chain joins TRBV21-1 to TRBJ2-1; the table gives TRBD1 as D, unverified against the DNA. TRBV21-1 is a known pseudogene. The CDR3 has 12 amino acids. CDR3 region: CASSKDRGAAFF. CDR3 sequence (DNA): TGTGCCAGCAGCAAAGATAGGGGGGCTGCGTTCTTC.

The V and J genes are TRBV7-2 and TRBJ2-7; TRBD2 matches at 9 bases. The germline gives CDR1 SGHTA, CDR2 FQGNSA. The V gene end was trimmed by 1 base and the J gene end by 4 bases; junction bases not matched to a gene: 8. This CDR3 contains 16 residues. CDR3 sequence reads: CASSLGVAGVGYEQYF. Here the CDR3 DNA reads TGTGCCAGCAGCTTAGGAGTAGCGGGAGTGGGGTACGAGCAGTACTTC.

The chain uses TRBV4-2 and TRBJ2-4; tentative D call: TRBD2 (5 bases). Trimming removed 3 bases from V and 2 bases from J, with 5 bases in between. Germline V CDR1 and CDR2: LGHNA, YNFKEQ. CDR3 length: 13 amino acids. DNA for the CDR3: TGTGCCAGCAGCCAGGACTCCAAAAACATTCAGTACTTC. It translates to CASSQDSKNIQYF.

Comment on this clonotype: Germline is not matched at one junction end, which may reflect a read error. This chain uses TRBV13 with TRBJ1-5, with a tentative D call TRBD1 (5 bases). Germline assignment: CDR1 PRHDT and CDR2 FYEKMQ (reference sequence). This CDR3 contains 15 residues. The CDR3 bases are TGTGCCAGCAGCTTCCGGGGCGCACCCCATCAGCCACAGCATTTT. This sequence encodes CASSFRGAPHQPQHF.

The V gene is TRBV21-1, the J gene TRBJ1-5. TRBV21-1 is labeled a pseudogene. There are 18 residues in the CDR3. For the CDR3, the DNA is TGTGCCAGCAGCAAAGAGCTCCGCCTGCTTGGGGGCAATCAGCCCCAGCATTTT. Translation gives CASSKELRLLGGNQPQHF.

The chain is built from TRBV12-3 or TRBV12-4 and TRBJ2-7, with D possibly matching TRBD2 (5 bases). The CDR3 consists of 14 residues. The ends were cut back, 6 bases at V and 0 bases at J, with 12 bases in the middle. The CDR3 bases are TGTGCCAGCAGATCCACCGGGGACTCCTACGAGCAGTACTTC. It is translated as CASRSTGDSYEQYF.

This sequence joins TRBV20-1 and TRBJ2-1, with 12 bases that match TRBD2. V lost 6 bases, J lost 7 bases, and 10 bases stayed unmatched. The germline V gene has CDR1 DFQATT and CDR2 SNEGSKA (reference sequence). The CDR3 sequence is 15 residues long. DNA for the CDR3: TGCAGTGCCCGTAGGACTAGCGGGGACCTGAATGAGCAGTTCTTC. Its translation: CSARRTSGDLNEQFF.

The rearrangement joins TRBV5-1 to TRBJ2-1; 9 nucleotides agree with TRBD2. The CDR3 consists of 16 residues. CDR1 is SGHRS and CDR2 is YFSETQ in the germline V gene. V lost 4 bases, J lost 4 bases, and 9 bases stayed unmatched. Written as DNA, the CDR3 is TGCGCCAGCAGCCCTGACGGGACTAGCTGGTACAATGAGCAGTTCTTC. It encodes CASSPDGTSWYNEQFF.

The chain combines TRBV27 with TRBJ2-2; 12 bases are shared with TRBD2. The CDR3 totals 17 residues. Per the germline V gene, CDR1 is MNHEY and CDR2 is SMNVEV (reference sequence). J was trimmed by 1 base and V by 4 bases; bases with no gene match: 4. The CDR3 coding sequence is TGTGCCAGCAGTTACCTAGCGGGGGGGCTGAACACCGGGGAGCTGTTTTTT. This gives the protein CASSYLAGGLNTGELFF.

This CDR3 is CSVVMPSGGNNEQYF. The CDR3 nucleotides are TGCAGCGTTGTGATGCCTAGCGGGGGTAACAATGAGCAGTACTTC. This chain uses TRBV29-1 with TRBJ2-1; 10 nucleotides match TRBD2. The DNA end favors TRBJ2-7, so the J call may be wrong. Looked up from germline, CDR1 is SQVTM and CDR2 is ANQGSEA. The CDR3 has 15 amino acids.

The V call is TRBV5-1, the J call TRBJ2-7, with D perhaps matching TRBD2 (6 bases). TRBJ2-4 explains the end of the DNA better; the J call may be wrong. Germline V gene lookup returns CDR1 SGHRS and CDR2 YFSETQ. The CDR3 spans 15 residues. CDR3 region: CASSCGAESQNIQYF. In DNA form, the CDR3 reads TGCGCCAGCAGCTGCGGGGCGGAGTCCCAAAACATTCAGTACTTC.

This rearrangement joins TRBV28 to TRBJ1-4; D possibly corresponds to TRBD1 (5 bases). Germline loops: CDR1 MDHEN, CDR2 SYDVKM. Between the trimmed V and J ends, which lost 5 bases and 10 bases, there was a span of 11 bases. The length of the CDR3 is 12 residues. The CDR3 coding sequence is TGTGCCAGCAGTATCGGGAGGGGAAAACTGTTTTTT. As protein: CASSIGRGKLFF.

The chain uses TRBV9 and TRBJ2-5; D remains ambiguous. The CDR3 is 15 amino acids. Germline CDR1 reads SGDLS; CDR2 reads YYNGEE. Trimming cost V 2 bases and J 2 bases, with 13 bases left between them. The CDR3 DNA reads as TGTGCCAGCAGCGTTAGTCTCGGCAATCAAGAGACCCAGTACTTC. It translates to CASSVSLGNQETQYF.

V usage is TRBV7-6 and J usage is TRBJ2-1; D is perhaps TRBD1 (7 bases). Deletions cut 4 bases from V and 6 bases from J, with 19 bases between. Germline assignment: CDR1 SGHVS and CDR2 FNYEAQ. This CDR3 has 16 amino acids. CDR3 amino acids: CASSSRRGQLPNEQFF. The CDR3 DNA follows: TGTGCCAGCAGCTCCCGGCGGGGACAGTTACCCAATGAGCAGTTCTTC.

The V call is TRBV20-1, the J call TRBJ2-3, with a tentative D call TRBD2 (6 bases). Germline V CDR1 and CDR2: DFQATT, SNEGSKA (reference sequence). The V end lost 0 bases, the J end lost 0 bases, and 16 bases lay between the germline ends. This CDR3 comprises 17 residues. CDR3 sequence reads: CSAREVRRESSTDTQYF. The CDR3 DNA sequence: TGCAGTGCTAGAGAGGTGCGACGGGAGTCTAGCACAGATACGCAGTATTTT.

There are a few counts of this clonotype. This chain links TRBV16 with TRBJ1-5; no clear D. CDR3 length: 12 residues. V gave up 3 bases and J gave up 3 bases, with 3 bases separating them. Germline V gene sequence: CDR1 KGHSY, CDR2 FQNENV. CDR3 sequence: CASSQINQPQHF. CDR3 nucleotides: TGTGCCAGCAGCCAGATCAATCAGCCCCAGCATTTT.

The rearrangement links TRBV6-5 to TRBJ1-2, with 9 bases that match TRBD1. V gave up 5 bases and J gave up 7 bases; unmatched junction bases: 11. The CDR3 contains 15 residues. Per the germline V gene, CDR1 is MNHEY and CDR2 is SVGAGI. The DNA for the CDR3 is TGTGCCAGCAGTGCGTCCGGGACAGGGAAATGTGGCTACACCTTC. It translates to CASSASGTGKCGYTF.

This clonotype was seen a handful of times. The chain uses TRBV2 and TRBJ2-2; TRBD2 matches 7 bases. J lost 1 base, V lost 5 bases, and 4 bases had no gene match. The germline V gene has CDR1 SNHLY and CDR2 FYNNEI. There are 15 residues in the CDR3. Here the CDR3 reads CASSQIAGNTGELFF. In nucleotides, the CDR3 is TGTGCCAGCAGTCAAATAGCGGGGAACACCGGGGAGCTGTTTTTT.

The V and J genes are TRBV28 and TRBJ2-6; 8 bases agree with TRBD2. The length of the CDR3 is 16 residues. Germline CDR1 reads MDHEN; CDR2 reads SYDVKM. The J segment lost 4 bases and the V segment lost 8 bases, leaving 10 bases of the junction unmatched. CDR3 DNA: TGTGCCAGCGCCGCGCCGGGGGGGACAGGGGCCAACGTCCTGACTTTC. It specifies CASAAPGGTGANVLTF.

The chain recombines TRBV20-1 with TRBJ2-5; D perhaps matches TRBD1 (5 bases). The CDR3 totals 13 residues. Trimming took 0 bases from V and 11 from J, leaving 16 bases between them. CDR1 and CDR2 (germline): DFQATT, SNEGSKA (reference sequence). CDR3 sequence reads: CSARDTGVHEQYF. As DNA, the CDR3 is TGCAGTGCTAGAGATACAGGAGTCCATGAGCAGTACTTC.